The TCR beta chain under discussion was sequenced for a study of T cell changes during pregnancy in multiple sclerosis. Profiled with immunoSEQ multiplex PCR; TCRdb holds only in-frame clones, not every one. The sample includes 66,000 or so clones, around nine tenths of them seen just once. Per germline, CDR1 SEHNR and CDR2 FQNEAQ (reference sequence). The V end lost 3 bases, the J end lost 10 bases, and 19 bases lay between the germline ends. This CDR3 has 15 residues. The V gene is TRBV7-9, the J gene TRBJ2-1; no definite D call. Sequences were derived from CD8+ T cells from peripheral blood mononuclear cells, sampled before pregnancy. This sequence originates from a female donor with multiple sclerosis, enrolled in a pregnancy study. The CDR3 sequence is CASSLLVRVAGEQFF. CDR3 bases: TGTGCCAGCAGCTTGCTGGTACGAGTTGCAGGAGAGCAGTTCTTC.